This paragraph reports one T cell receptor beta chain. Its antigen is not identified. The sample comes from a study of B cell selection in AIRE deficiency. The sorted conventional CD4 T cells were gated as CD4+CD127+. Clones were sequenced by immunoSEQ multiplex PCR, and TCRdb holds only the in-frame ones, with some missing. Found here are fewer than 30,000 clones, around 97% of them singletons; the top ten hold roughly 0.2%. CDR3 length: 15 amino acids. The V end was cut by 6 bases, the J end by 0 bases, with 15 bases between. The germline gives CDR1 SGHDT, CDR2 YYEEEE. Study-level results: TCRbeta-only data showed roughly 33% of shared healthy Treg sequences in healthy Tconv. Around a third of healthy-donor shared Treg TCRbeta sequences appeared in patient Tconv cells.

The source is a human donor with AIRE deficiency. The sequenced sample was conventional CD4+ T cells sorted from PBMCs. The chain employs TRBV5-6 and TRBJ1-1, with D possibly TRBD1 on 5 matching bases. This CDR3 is CASNVWGVMNTEAFF. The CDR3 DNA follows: TGTGCCAGCAATGTCTGGGGGGTCATGAACACTGAAGCTTTCTTT. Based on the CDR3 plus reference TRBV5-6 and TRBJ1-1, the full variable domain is DAGVTQSPTHLIKTRGQQVTLRCSPKSGHDTVSWYQQALGQGPQFIFQYYEEEERQRGNFPDRFSGHQFPNYSSELNVNALLLGDSALYLCASNVWGVMNTEAFFGQGTRLTVV.